This entry lists 21 T cell receptor beta chains sequenced from one sample in a study of blood T cell repertoires in COVID-19. The data were produced by immunoSEQ multiplex PCR, yet TCRdb's version contains in-frame clones alone and is incomplete. The repertoire holds 84,000 or so clones, nearly 90% seen once, with about 7% in the top ten. The specimen sequenced was peripheral blood. The receptors originated from a man aged 65 to 79 with acute or convalescent COVID-19.

The gene calls are TRBV13 and TRBJ1-2, with 9 bases that match TRBD1. With V trimmed by 5 bases and J by 7 bases, 11 bases remained unmatched. Germline CDR1 PRHDT, CDR2 FYEKMQ (reference sequence). The CDR3 consists of 15 residues. The CDR3 sequence is CASSRRDRVIGGYTF. Here the CDR3 DNA reads TGTGCCAGCAGCCGTCGGGACAGGGTGATTGGTGGCTACACCTTC.

The chain carries TRBV10-3 and TRBJ2-1; weak D call: TRBD2 (6 bases). The germline V gene encodes CDR1 ENHRY and CDR2 SYGVKD. CDR3 size: 17 residues. The V end was cut by 0 bases, the J end by 2 bases, with 14 bases between. CDR3 loop: CAISESILAPTYNEQFF. CDR3 coding DNA: TGTGCCATCAGTGAGTCCATACTAGCTCCAACCTACAATGAGCAGTTCTTC.

This clone has only a few counts. The DNA for the CDR3 is TGTGCCAGCAGTTCCGGAGGGATTCTAGTCTACGAGCAGTACTTC. Its translation is CASSSGGILVYEQYF. The chain joins TRBV28 to TRBJ2-7; D is perhaps TRBD2 (6 bases). V was cut by 4 bases and J by 3 bases, with 16 bases left in between. This CDR3 is built from 15 residues. Per the germline V gene, CDR1 is MDHEN and CDR2 is SYDVKM.

This clone was seen a handful of times. DNA for the CDR3: TGTGCCAGCAGCCGCAGACGGGACACTGAAGCTTTCTTT. Translating it yields CASSRRRDTEAFF. V gene TRBV3-1 (or the pseudogene TRBV3-2) combines with J gene TRBJ1-1, with D uncertain. V lost 4 bases and J 3 bases, leaving 9 bases between the germline ends. CDR1 is LGHDT and CDR2 is YNNKEL in the germline V gene (reference sequence). The length of the CDR3 is 13 residues.

The chain has TRBV5-4 and TRBJ1-1; 7 bases agree with TRBD1. The length of the CDR3 is 14 residues. With V trimmed by 5 bases and J by 0 bases, 4 bases remained unmatched. Germline loops: CDR1 SGHNT, CDR2 YYREEE (reference sequence). CDR3 bases: TGTGCCAGCAGTCGGGACAGCATGAACACTGAAGCTTTCTTT. Amino acid sequence: CASSRDSMNTEAFF.

The V call is TRBV4-3, the J call TRBJ2-2; 9 nucleotides match TRBD2. CDR1 LGHNA and CDR2 YSLEER come from the germline V gene. V was pared by 1 base and J by 4 bases, with 7 bases of the junction left unmatched. The CDR3 is made up of 17 amino acids. The CDR3, as DNA: TGCGCCAGCAGCCAAGTGGCGGGGGGGCCGGGCACCGGGGAGCTGTTTTTT. As protein: CASSQVAGGPGTGELFF.

The chain joins TRBV7-2 to TRBJ2-7; D remains unclear. Germline CDR1 and CDR2: SGHTA and FQGNSA. This CDR3 comprises 11 residues. V was clipped by 5 bases and J by 3 bases, with 5 bases between them. CDR3 in amino acids: CASSPNYEQYF. CDR3 DNA sequence: TGTGCCAGCAGCCCAAACTACGAGCAGTACTTC.

The V gene is TRBV11-2, the J gene TRBJ2-3; 13 nucleotides line up with TRBD2. This CDR3 has 18 residues. Germline assignment: CDR1 SGHAT and CDR2 FQNNGV. J was trimmed by 2 bases and V by 4 bases; bases with no gene match: 9. CDR3 region: CASSSYPGLAGSTDTQYF. The CDR3, as DNA: TGTGCCAGCAGCTCCTATCCGGGACTAGCGGGATCCACAGATACGCAGTATTTT.

The chain uses TRBV3-1 (or the pseudogene TRBV3-2) and TRBJ1-2; 8 nucleotides agree with TRBD1. CDR1 and CDR2 from the germline V gene are LGHDT and YNNKEL (reference sequence). The CDR3 sequence is 14 residues long. The V and J ends lost 6 bases and 5 bases, in that order; junction bases with no gene match: 8. CDR3 in amino acids: CASSPGTGGYGYTF. DNA of the CDR3: TGTGCCAGCAGTCCCGGGACAGGAGGATATGGCTACACCTTC.

The V and J genes are TRBV18 and TRBJ1-3, with a possible D match to TRBD1 (5 bases). The germline V gene encodes CDR1 KGHSH and CDR2 LQKENI. Trimming removed 5 bases from V and 2 bases from J, with 10 bases in between. This CDR3 has 14 amino acids. In DNA form, the CDR3 reads TGTGCCAGCTCATTCGACAGCACTGGAAACACCATATATTTT. Translated: CASSFDSTGNTIYF.

This rearrangement joins TRBV9 to TRBJ2-1; 8 nucleotides agree with TRBD1. The J segment lost 5 bases and the V segment lost 3 bases, leaving 7 bases of the junction unmatched. The CDR3 spans 15 residues. Per the germline V gene, CDR1 is SGDLS and CDR2 is YYNGEE. The CDR3 sequence is CASSGGTGYNNEQFF. The DNA of the CDR3 is TGTGCCAGCAGCGGCGGGACAGGTTATAACAATGAGCAGTTCTTC.

The V gene is TRBV6-5, the J gene TRBJ1-1; D possibly corresponds to TRBD1 (6 bases). Germline V lookup: CDR1 MNHEY, CDR2 SVGAGI. This CDR3 region has 14 residues. The V end was cut by 2 bases, the J end by 1 base, with 8 bases between. The CDR3 coding sequence is TGTGCCAGCAGTTACGGGGGCGGGAACACTGAAGCTTTCTTT. This gives the protein CASSYGGGNTEAFF.

CDR3 in amino acids: CATSRGQGGSGNQPQHF. The CDR3 nucleotides read TGTGCCACCAGCAGAGGACAGGGGGGGTCTGGCAATCAGCCCCAGCATTTT. This chain uses TRBV15 with TRBJ1-5; 9 bases fit TRBD1. Trimming took 1 base from V and 2 from J; bases not matched to a gene: 6. The CDR3 has 17 residues. CDR1 and CDR2 (germline): LNHNV, YYDKDF (reference sequence).

This chain joins TRBV30 and TRBJ1-3; 8 bases line up with TRBD1. Trimming at V came to 5 bases and at J to 3 bases, leaving 6 bases not matched to a gene. Germline values: CDR1 GTSNPN, CDR2 SVGIG (reference sequence). The CDR3 sequence is 14 residues long. CDR3 in amino acids: CAWDRGVGGNTIYF. As DNA, the CDR3 is TGTGCCTGGGACAGGGGAGTTGGTGGAAACACCATATATTTT.

In DNA, the CDR3 is TGTGCCAGCAGCCCCTCGGGAGGAGTGAATAATGAGCAGTTCTTC. It is translated as CASSPSGGVNNEQFF. V is TRBV5-5 and J is TRBJ2-1; 7 bases line up with TRBD2. J gave up 7 bases and V 4 bases, and 11 bases lay outside the gene matches. Germline values: CDR1 SGHKS, CDR2 YYEKEE (reference sequence). The CDR3 extends over 15 amino acids.

V usage is TRBV28 and J usage is TRBJ1-2; the D is unclear. The CDR3 runs to 11 residues. Germline-derived CDR1 and CDR2 are MDHEN and SYDVKM. Trimming took off 5 bases at V and 6 bases at J, with 7 bases between the two ends. The CDR3 nucleotides read TGTGCCAGCAGTAGCATGGATGGCTACACCTTC. Translation: CASSSMDGYTF.

The chain combines TRBV6-1 with TRBJ2-5, with TRBD1 matching 8 bases. The V gene end was trimmed by 1 base and the J gene end by 5 bases; junction bases not matched to a gene: 9. The CDR3 contains 16 residues. Germline V gives CDR1 MNHNS, CDR2 SASEGT. The CDR3 region is CASSEDRAGGRETQYF. In nucleotides, the CDR3 is TGTGCCAGCAGTGAAGATAGGGCAGGGGGCCGGGAGACCCAGTACTTC.

This chain connects TRBV18 to TRBJ1-2; 8 bases line up with TRBD1. Germline V lookup: CDR1 KGHSH, CDR2 LQKENI. After removal of 0 bases from V and 7 bases from J, the junction contained 16 bases not matched to a gene. The length of the CDR3 is 18 residues. The CDR3 is CASSPPGSVRQGQRGYTF. DNA of the CDR3: TGTGCCAGCTCACCACCGGGGTCCGTCCGACAGGGGCAACGTGGCTACACCTTC. Variable domain in full (rest from reference TRBV18 and TRBJ1-2): NAGVMQNPRHLVRRRGQEARLRCSPMKGHSHVYWYRQLPEEGLKFMVYLQKENIIDESGMPKERFSAEFPKEGPSILRIQQVVRGDSAAYFCASSPPGSVRQGQRGYTFGSGTRLTVV.

The chain carries TRBV15 and TRBJ2-1; 8 bases line up with TRBD2. Trimming took 6 bases from V and 0 from J; bases not matched to a gene: 7. CDR1 is LNHNV and CDR2 is YYDKDF in the germline V gene (reference sequence). This CDR3 region has 16 residues. CDR3 in amino acids: CATRLDAGGSYNEQFF. The CDR3 nucleotides read TGTGCCACCAGACTAGACGCGGGGGGCTCCTACAATGAGCAGTTCTTC.

CDR3 nucleotide sequence: TGTGCCAGTAGTATACCCTTAGAGGGAACTGAAGCTTTCTTT. Translated, it gives CASSIPLEGTEAFF. J is TRBJ1-1 and V is TRBV19, with unresolved D. Trimming removed 2 bases at V and 5 bases at J, with 12 bases between. CDR1 and CDR2 (germline): LNHDA, SQIVND (reference sequence). The CDR3 runs 14 residues.

V gene TRBV15 combines with J gene TRBJ2-1; the match to TRBD2 covers 7 bases. Trimming at V came to 2 bases and at J to 15 bases, leaving 10 bases not matched to a gene. Germline V lookup: CDR1 LNHNV, CDR2 YYDKDF (reference sequence). The CDR3 covers 13 residues. CDR3 in amino acids: CATSRSGTTPSFF. The DNA of the CDR3 is TGTGCCACCAGCAGATCGGGGACTACCCCATCGTTCTTC.